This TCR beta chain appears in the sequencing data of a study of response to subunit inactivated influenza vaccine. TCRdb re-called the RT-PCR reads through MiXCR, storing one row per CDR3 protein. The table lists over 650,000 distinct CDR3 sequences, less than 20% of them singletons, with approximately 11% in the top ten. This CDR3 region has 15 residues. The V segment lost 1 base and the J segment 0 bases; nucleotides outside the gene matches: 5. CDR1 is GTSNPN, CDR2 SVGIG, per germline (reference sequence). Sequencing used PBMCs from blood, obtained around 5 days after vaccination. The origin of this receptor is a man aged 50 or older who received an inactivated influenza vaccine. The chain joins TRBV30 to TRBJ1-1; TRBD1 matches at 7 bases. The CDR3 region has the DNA TGTGCCTGGAGTGGGGGACAGAGACTGAACACTGAAGCTTTCTTT. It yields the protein CAWSGGQRLNTEAFF.